The clone carrying this T cell receptor beta chain has just one count. The antigen is unknown. The sample is drawn from a study of T cell responses to AZD1222 COVID-19 vaccine. Findings of the study overall: Just a handful of AZD1222 recipients were seropositive at baseline. White British people made up most donors, females outnumbered males, and clonal diversity was possibly underestimated.

TCRdb's table, derived via immunoSEQ multiplex PCR, lists solely in-frame clones and lacks some. Among 77,000 or so clones, about 91% were seen once, and the ten largest hold roughly a fifth. The germline V gene has CDR1 LNHDA and CDR2 SQIVND (reference sequence). This CDR3 spans 14 amino acids. V shed 8 bases, J shed 0 bases, and the junction held 3 bases outside the gene matches. The genes are TRBV19 and TRBJ1-4; 7 positions agree with TRBD1. Sequences were derived from peripheral blood, sampled on day 0 of AZD1222 vaccination. This receptor was obtained from an adult in good health. CDR3 nucleotide sequence: TGTGCCAGTGGGGACAGAGCAACTAATGAAAAACTGTTTTTT. It specifies CASGDRATNEKLFF.